The 23 T cell receptor beta chains below were found in one sample sequenced in a study of blood T cell repertoires in COVID-19. This table comes from immunoSEQ multiplex PCR, and its TCRdb copy is limited to in-frame clones, with some not included. The sample gives 100,000 to 150,000 clones, around nine tenths of which show up once; 10% to 12% is in the top ten. The sample taken for sequencing was peripheral blood. The receptors originated from a woman aged 70 to 79 with COVID-19, enrolled during active disease.

The chain links TRBV15 to TRBJ1-5; TRBD1 matches 10 bases. This CDR3 is built from 15 residues. The V gene's germline CDR1 is LNHNV and CDR2 YYDKDF (reference sequence). With 9 bases clipped from V and 0 bases from J, the junction kept 5 bases outside the gene matches. The CDR3: CATRDRGDSNQPQHF. DNA for the CDR3: TGTGCCACACGGGACAGGGGAGATAGCAATCAGCCCCAGCATTTT.

The V gene is TRBV19, the J gene TRBJ1-5; D possibly corresponds to TRBD1 (5 bases). This CDR3 is built from 14 residues. V was cut by 1 base and J by 7 bases, with 11 bases left in between. Germline loops: CDR1 LNHDA, CDR2 SQIVND (reference sequence). CDR3 amino acids: CASSIGVGAQPQHF. The CDR3 coding sequence is TGTGCCAGTAGTATAGGGGTAGGGGCCCAGCCCCAGCATTTT.

The chain recombines TRBV28 with TRBJ2-7; TRBD2 matches at 10 bases. Germline V gene data show CDR1 as MDHEN and CDR2 as SYDVKM. The CDR3 is 14 residues long. The V gene end was trimmed by 9 bases and the J gene end by 0 bases; junction bases not matched to a gene: 5. CDR3 DNA: TGTGCCAGTCAAATAGCGGGGGGCTCCTACGAGCAGTACTTC. Its translation is CASQIAGGSYEQYF.

The chain combines TRBV19 with TRBJ1-1; D possibly corresponds to TRBD1 (5 bases). V was cut by 3 bases and J by 5 bases, with 10 bases left in between. The CDR3 extends over 13 amino acids. Per germline, CDR1 LNHDA and CDR2 SQIVND (reference sequence). The CDR3 is CASSMGGFTEAFF. The CDR3 coding sequence is TGTGCCAGTAGTATGGGGGGTTTTACTGAAGCTTTCTTT. The whole variable domain, filled in from reference TRBV19 and TRBJ1-1, reads DGGITQSPKYLFRKEGQNVTLSCEQNLNHDAMYWYRQDPGQGLRLIYYSQIVNDFQKGDIAEGYSVSREKKESFPLTVTSAQKNPTAFYLCASSMGGFTEAFFGQGTRLTVV.

This clone was picked up a small number of times. V is TRBV2 and J is TRBJ2-1, with 7 bases fitting TRBD1. CDR3 length: 14 amino acids. J lost 5 bases, V lost 5 bases, and 6 bases had no gene match. The germline V gene encodes CDR1 SNHLY and CDR2 FYNNEI. CDR3 region: CASSPLGQNNEQFF. The DNA for the CDR3 is TGTGCCAGCAGTCCCTTGGGACAGAACAATGAGCAGTTCTTC.

The gene calls are TRBV7-2 and TRBJ1-2, with 7 bases that match TRBD1. Germline V CDR1 and CDR2: SGHTA, FQGNSA. Germline trimming cut 1 base from V and 4 bases from J; bases unmatched to any gene: 6. The CDR3 sequence is 15 residues long. In DNA, the CDR3 is TGTGCCAGCAGCTTAGAACCCGCAGGGGGCTATGGCTACACCTTC. Its translation is CASSLEPAGGYGYTF.

CDR3 loop: CASSFRDRGNTGELFF. For the CDR3, the DNA is TGTGCCAGCAGCTTCCGGGACAGGGGCAACACCGGGGAGCTGTTTTTT. The chain carries TRBV5-4 and TRBJ2-2; 10 bases fit TRBD1. Germline CDR1 and CDR2: SGHNT and YYREEE (reference sequence). The CDR3 sequence is 16 residues long. Trimming at V came to 2 bases and at J to 2 bases, leaving 3 bases not matched to a gene.

This chain connects TRBV20-1 to TRBJ2-7, with D possibly TRBD2 on 6 matching bases. This CDR3 is built from 14 residues. V lost 3 bases, J lost 2 bases, and 14 bases lay in between. Germline V gene data show CDR1 as DFQATT and CDR2 as SNEGSKA (reference sequence). CDR3 nucleotide sequence: TGCAGTGCTAGTATTCCCGGGGGTCCCTACGAGCAGTACTTC. Its translation is CSASIPGGPYEQYF.

The CDR3: CASSLLQQNYGYTF. DNA for the CDR3: TGTGCCAGCAGTTTATTACAACAGAACTATGGCTACACCTTC. The rearrangement joins TRBV28 to TRBJ1-2; unclear D gene. Germline lookup yields CDR1 MDHEN and CDR2 SYDVKM. Trimming stripped 1 base from V and 2 bases from J, with 8 bases between. The CDR3 runs to 14 residues.

This sequence joins TRBV23-1 and TRBJ2-7, with D possibly being TRBD1 (6 bases). TRBV23-1 is labeled an ORF, and its function is uncertain. Between the trimmed V and J ends, which lost 4 bases and 0 bases, there was a span of 13 bases. The CDR3 extends over 15 amino acids. The CDR3 is CASSRPGTLSYEQYF. CDR3 coding DNA: TGCGCCAGCAGTCGACCCGGGACACTCTCCTACGAGCAGTACTTC.

The rearrangement uses TRBV27 and TRBJ1-6, with 8 bases that match TRBD1. The germline V gene has CDR1 MNHEY and CDR2 SMNVEV (reference sequence). V shed 3 bases, J shed 5 bases, and the junction held 6 bases outside the gene matches. The CDR3 runs to 16 residues. CDR3 loop: CASSFRARGHNSPLHF. The CDR3 DNA reads TGTGCCAGCAGTTTCCGGGCCAGGGGGCATAATTCACCCCTCCACTTT.

Here the CDR3 DNA reads TGTGCCAGCAGCTTAGCTCCTGGGACAGGTTATGGCTACACCTTC. Residues: CASSLAPGTGYGYTF. The chain recombines TRBV7-3 with TRBJ1-2; 8 bases line up with TRBD1. The trim removed 2 bases at V and 5 bases at J, leaving 7 bases unmatched. CDR3 length equals 15 residues. Germline V gene sequence: CDR1 SGHTA, CDR2 FQGTGA. Supplemented by reference TRBV7-3 and TRBJ1-2, the full variable domain reads GAGVSQTPSNKVTEKGKYVELRCDPISGHTALYWYRQSLGQGPEFLIYFQGTGAADDSGLPNDRFFAVRPEGSVSTLKIQRTERGDSAVYLCASSLAPGTGYGYTFGSGTRLTVV.

The J gene is TRBJ1-1, the V gene TRBV6-5; the match to TRBD1 covers 7 bases. The germline V gene encodes CDR1 MNHEY and CDR2 SVGAGI. Trimming took 6 bases from V and 6 from J; bases not matched to a gene: 7. The CDR3 sequence is 13 residues long. The CDR3 loop reads CASSFNRGSEAFF. For the CDR3, the DNA is TGTGCCAGCAGCTTCAACAGGGGCTCTGAAGCTTTCTTT.

This clone occurred a few times. This chain connects TRBV6-5 to TRBJ1-4; D is ambiguous. V was clipped by 3 bases and J by 2 bases, with 4 bases between them. CDR1 and CDR2 (germline): MNHEY, SVGAGI. The CDR3 loop spans 13 amino acids. The CDR3 coding sequence is TGTGCCAGCAGTTATCGGACTAATGAAAAACTGTTTTTT. Translated: CASSYRTNEKLFF.

This chain joins TRBV19 and TRBJ2-1, with D tentatively TRBD2 (5 bases). Germline CDR1 LNHDA, CDR2 SQIVND (reference sequence). The V and J ends lost 4 bases and 0 bases respectively, with 16 bases between them. This CDR3 region has 17 residues. CDR3 sequence: CASSTALDFSSYNEQFF. The CDR3 DNA reads as TGTGCCAGTAGTACTGCCCTGGACTTCAGCTCCTACAATGAGCAGTTCTTC.

V and J are TRBV5-5 and TRBJ1-4; D gene ambiguous. V was pared by 5 bases and J by 5 bases, with 22 bases between. Germline-derived CDR1 and CDR2 are SGHKS and YYEKEE (reference sequence). The CDR3 contains 17 residues. The CDR3 DNA is TGTGCCAGCAGTGAAGGTGGTCTCATAGCCCTAAATGAAAAACTGTTTTTT. Its translation: CASSEGGLIALNEKLFF. The full variable domain, with the rest looked up from reference TRBV5-5 and TRBJ1-4, is DAGVTQSPTHLIKTRGQQVTLRCSPISGHKSVSWYQQVLGQGPQFIFQYYEKEERGRGNFPDRFSARQFPNYSSELNVNALLLGDSALYLCASSEGGLIALNEKLFFGSGTQLSVL.

This clone appeared once. The DNA of the CDR3 is TGTGCCAGCAGCTTGGCCGCGGGAAGCACTGAAGCTTTCTTT. It codes for CASSLAAGSTEAFF. The chain has TRBV5-8 and TRBJ1-1; no reliable D call. The germline V and J ends were trimmed by 0 bases and 4 bases, with 10 bases remaining between them. Germline CDR1 is SGHTS and CDR2 is YDEGEE. CDR3 length: 14 residues.

This clone was observed a handful of times. The chain is built from TRBV5-1 and TRBJ2-7, with TRBD1 identical over 7 bases. Germline V lookup: CDR1 SGHRS, CDR2 YFSETQ. The CDR3 has 15 amino acids. J gave up 0 bases and V 4 bases, and 7 bases lay outside the gene matches. The CDR3: CASSPRGSSSYEQYF. The CDR3 DNA reads as TGCGCCAGCAGCCCCAGGGGGAGTAGCTCCTACGAGCAGTACTTC.

This clone was observed a handful of times. This chain uses TRBV2 with TRBJ1-2; tentatively, D is TRBD1 (5 bases). There are 14 residues in the CDR3. CDR1 and CDR2 from the germline V gene are SNHLY and FYNNEI. The V end was cut by 0 bases, the J end by 7 bases, with 12 bases between. In DNA form, the CDR3 reads TGTGCCAGCAGTGAAGCAGCGGGGCGGCTTGGCTACACCTTC. Residues: CASSEAAGRLGYTF.

The chain carries TRBV5-1 and TRBJ2-2; possibly TRBD2 for D (5 bases). This CDR3 is 16 amino acids long. Trimming removed 0 bases from V and 0 bases from J, with 9 bases in between. The V gene's germline CDR1 is SGHRS and CDR2 YFSETQ. CDR3 sequence reads: CASSLGGFSNTGELFF. CDR3 nucleotides: TGCGCCAGCAGCTTGGGAGGGTTTTCGAACACCGGGGAGCTGTTTTTT.

This chain uses TRBV11-2 with TRBJ2-5; 7 bases fit TRBD2. The CDR3 covers 13 residues. Germline trimming cut 3 bases from V and 2 bases from J; bases unmatched to any gene: 0. The V gene's germline CDR1 is SGHAT and CDR2 FQNNGV. The DNA of the CDR3 is TGTGCCAGCAGCTTGCGGGGGCAAGAGACCCAGTACTTC. Encoded protein: CASSLRGQETQYF. The full variable domain, its missing parts supplied by reference TRBV11-2 and TRBJ2-5, is EAGVAQSPRYKIIEKRQSVAFWCNPISGHATLYWYQQILGQGPKLLIQFQNNGVVDDSQLPKDRFSAERLKGVDSTLKIQPAKLEDSAVYLCASSLRGQETQYFGPGTRLLVL.

This chain joins TRBV10-3 and TRBJ2-3; possibly TRBD2 for D (5 bases). Germline V gene lookup returns CDR1 ENHRY and CDR2 SYGVKD. The CDR3 covers 16 residues. The germline V and J ends were trimmed by 5 bases and 4 bases, with 19 bases remaining between them. In DNA form, the CDR3 reads TGTGCCATCAGTCCAAGGTCGGACTGGCGAGCAGATACGCAGTATTTT. It encodes CAISPRSDWRADTQYF.

CDR3 DNA sequence: TGTGCCAGCAACGACGAGGGGAGGGCCGCAGATACGCAGTATTTT. Residues: CASNDEGRAADTQYF. The chain carries TRBV9 and TRBJ2-3; the match to TRBD2 covers 7 bases. The V gene end was trimmed by 6 bases and the J gene end by 4 bases; junction bases not matched to a gene: 11. This CDR3 has 15 amino acids. Per the germline V gene, CDR1 is SGDLS and CDR2 is YYNGEE.